One and the same sample provided the 20 T cell receptor beta chains below, sequenced in a study of T-cell reconstitution after alpha-beta-depleted transplantation in children. A TCRbeta library incorporating unique molecular identifiers was prepared. Each CDR3 protein gets one entry after TCRdb re-called the PCR reads with MiXCR. The data show 700,000 or so distinct CDR3 sequences, 13% seen once. The source was PBMCs, collected before TCRalphabeta/CD19-depleted stem cell transplant. These TCRs come from a girl aged 2-10 years with congenital amegakaryocytic thrombocytopenia, due to receive a stem cell transplant.

This clonotype was found many times. The rearrangement joins TRBV5-7 to TRBJ2-1, with D unresolved. TRBV5-7 is annotated as an ORF whose role is uncertain. The V end was cut by 2 bases, the J end by 6 bases, with 9 bases between. The CDR3 contains 13 residues. The CDR3 nucleotides are TGTGCCAGCAGCTTAGTACGATCCAATGAGCAGTTCTTC. Translated, it gives CASSLVRSNEQFF.

The V call is TRBV20-1, the J call TRBJ2-1; TRBD2 agrees at 8 bases. The CDR3 is 15 residues long. Germline trimming cut 2 bases from V and 8 bases from J; bases unmatched to any gene: 11. In germline, CDR1 is DFQATT, CDR2 SNEGSKA (reference sequence). The CDR3: CSARWGLAGDDEQFF. The CDR3, as DNA: TGCAGTGCTAGATGGGGGCTAGCGGGTGACGATGAGCAGTTCTTC.

This clonotype has at least ten counts. The chain joins TRBV29-1 to TRBJ2-1; the D gene is possibly TRBD2 (6 bases). In germline, CDR1 is SQVTM, CDR2 ANQGSEA. This CDR3 has 14 residues. V was pared by 5 bases and J by 8 bases, with 19 bases between. CDR3 DNA: TGCAGCGTTCGGCACTCCCGGGGGTACGATGAGCAGTTCTTC. Translation gives CSVRHSRGYDEQFF.

This clonotype was seen only a few times. The chain uses TRBV5-1 and TRBJ2-3, with 12 positions matching TRBD2. The germline CDR1 and CDR2 sequences are SGHRS and YFSETQ. V lost 0 bases, J lost 5 bases, and 4 bases stayed unmatched. CDR3 size: 16 residues. CDR3 DNA sequence: TGCGCCAGCAGCTTGGTACTAGCGGGAGGAAGAGATACGCAGTATTTT. Translating it yields CASSLVLAGGRDTQYF.

The V and J genes are TRBV20-1 and TRBJ2-5, with D possibly being TRBD1 or TRBD2 (5 bases each). Germline-derived CDR1 and CDR2 are DFQATT and SNEGSKA (reference sequence). The V end lost 4 bases, the J end lost 3 bases, and 15 bases lay between the germline ends. The CDR3 is made up of 14 amino acids. In DNA, the CDR3 is TGCAGTGCTAACCCGGGACCGACCAAAGAGACCCAGTACTTC. Translation: CSANPGPTKETQYF.

The chain employs TRBV20-1 and TRBJ2-5; TRBD2 matches 11 bases. V gave up 6 bases and J gave up 1 base; unmatched junction bases: 16. The CDR3 length is 18 residues. Germline V gene sequence: CDR1 DFQATT, CDR2 SNEGSKA (reference sequence). CDR3 bases: TGCAGTGCCTTTCGTCCTGAAACTAGCGGGAGCCCCCAAGAGACCCAGTACTTC. This translates into CSAFRPETSGSPQETQYF.

This clonotype came up a few times. The V gene is TRBV19, the J gene TRBJ2-5; no firm D call. The CDR3 spans 11 residues. In germline, CDR1 is LNHDA, CDR2 SQIVND (reference sequence). V lost 7 bases and J lost 4, with 7 bases in between. CDR3 in DNA: TGTGCCAGTAAGGGCTTAGAGACCCAGTACTTC. Residues: CASKGLETQYF.

This clonotype was observed a handful of times. The chain is built from TRBV15 and TRBJ2-7, with 9 bases matching TRBD2. The J segment lost 7 bases and the V segment lost 3 bases, leaving 10 bases of the junction unmatched. The CDR3 has 15 residues. CDR1 and CDR2 (germline): LNHNV, YYDKDF (reference sequence). CDR3 amino acids: CATSRIAGVSKEQYF. The DNA for the CDR3 is TGTGCCACCAGCAGGATAGCGGGAGTTTCTAAAGAGCAGTACTTC.

The chain has TRBV29-1 and TRBJ2-2; the D gene is possibly TRBD1 (6 bases). This CDR3 comprises 15 residues. The V gene's germline CDR1 is SQVTM and CDR2 ANQGSEA. Trimming stripped 1 base from V and 6 bases from J, with 15 bases between. CDR3 residues: CSVEGALTGPGELFF. DNA for the CDR3: TGCAGCGTTGAAGGAGCCCTGACAGGCCCCGGGGAGCTGTTTTTT.

The gene calls are TRBV7-2 and TRBJ2-5; D might be TRBD2 (5 bases). CDR3 size: 17 residues. V was cut by 5 bases and J by 4 bases, with 23 bases left in between. Germline values: CDR1 SGHTA, CDR2 FQGNSA. The CDR3 reads CASSVMRLDWPPETQYF. The DNA for the CDR3 is TGTGCCAGCAGCGTGATGAGACTGGACTGGCCTCCAGAGACCCAGTACTTC. Filled out from reference TRBV7-2 and TRBJ2-5, the complete variable domain reads GAGVSQSPSNKVTEKGKDVELRCDPISGHTALYWYRQSLGQGLEFLIYFQGNSAPDKSGLPSDRFSAERTGGSVSTLTIQRTQQEDSAVYLCASSVMRLDWPPETQYFGPGTRLLVL.

This clonotype was observed at least ten times. CDR3: CSATRTAHTEAFF. The CDR3 DNA reads TGCAGTGCTACCAGGACGGCTCACACTGAAGCTTTCTTT. V usage is TRBV20-1 and J usage is TRBJ1-1; D remains ambiguous. Germline CDR1 and CDR2: DFQATT and SNEGSKA (reference sequence). V was clipped by 4 bases and J by 3 bases, with 12 bases between them. The CDR3 consists of 13 residues.

The J gene is TRBJ2-2, the V gene TRBV27; TRBD2 might be the D (5 bases). Trimming stripped 2 bases from V and 7 bases from J, with 14 bases between. This CDR3 region has 15 residues. Germline assignment: CDR1 MNHEY and CDR2 SMNVEV (reference sequence). CDR3 in DNA: TGTGCCAGCAGTTTAGTGGCACTAGGAGACGGGGAGCTGTTTTTT. This translates into CASSLVALGDGELFF.

This clonotype has more than one count but fewer than ten. This chain connects TRBV10-3 to TRBJ2-1, with D perhaps matching TRBD1 (6 bases). The CDR3 loop spans 13 amino acids. The V gene lost 2 bases and the J gene lost 10 bases, with 12 bases spanning the gap. Germline loops: CDR1 ENHRY, CDR2 SYGVKD. The CDR3 bases are TGTGCCATCAGTGAGGGCCCGACAGGAGAGCAGTTCTTC. It yields the protein CAISEGPTGEQFF.

This clonotype has a count of ten or more. The chain has TRBV27 and TRBJ2-7; tentatively, D is TRBD1 or TRBD2 (6 bases each). The germline V gene has CDR1 MNHEY and CDR2 SMNVEV (reference sequence). V was shortened by 8 bases and J by 4 bases, with 18 bases between the two germline ends. The CDR3 covers 14 residues. Written as DNA, the CDR3 is TGTGCCAGCCGATTAAGCGGAGGGGGGTACGAGCAGTACTTC. This encodes CASRLSGGGYEQYF.

This clonotype was seen ten or more times. The chain uses TRBV5-1 and TRBJ2-1; D uncertain. The CDR3 is 14 residues long. In germline, CDR1 is SGHRS, CDR2 YFSETQ. The V end lost 2 bases, the J end lost 5 bases, and 11 bases lay between the germline ends. The CDR3: CASSLGVSNNEQFF. The CDR3 region has the DNA TGCGCCAGCAGCTTAGGAGTATCCAACAATGAGCAGTTCTTC.

This clonotype was observed many times. The J gene is TRBJ2-2, the V gene TRBV12-3 or TRBV12-4, with no clear D. The CDR3 extends over 13 amino acids. V was clipped by 3 bases and J by 7 bases, with 9 bases between them. The CDR3 DNA reads as TGTGCCAGCAGTTTTTTGGCGGTCGGGGAGCTGTTTTTT. Its translation: CASSFLAVGELFF.

This clonotype was seen repeatedly, ten times or more. The rearrangement uses TRBV24-1 and TRBJ2-5; D gene unclear. The CDR3 covers 13 residues. V was cut by 3 bases and J by 1 base, with 5 bases left in between. From germline, CDR1 is KGHDR and CDR2 SFDVKD. The CDR3 protein is CATSDPLQETQYF. For the CDR3, the DNA is TGTGCCACCAGTGATCCCCTCCAAGAGACCCAGTACTTC.

The chain employs TRBV10-3 and TRBJ2-1; 9 positions match TRBD2. V was pared by 0 bases and J by 8 bases, with 14 bases of the junction left unmatched. Germline CDR1 and CDR2: ENHRY and SYGVKD. CDR3 size: 18 residues. The CDR3 sequence is CAISESTGGGRAVDEQFF. CDR3 nucleotide sequence: TGTGCCATCAGTGAGTCGACGGGAGGCGGGAGGGCAGTAGATGAGCAGTTCTTC.

This clonotype was observed many times. The chain employs TRBV7-9 and TRBJ2-3; D is unclear. Trimming took off 2 bases at V and 0 bases at J, with 12 bases between the two ends. Germline CDR1 SEHNR, CDR2 FQNEAQ (reference sequence). The CDR3 totals 16 residues. CDR3 region: CASSLSSSASTDTQYF. CDR3 sequence (DNA): TGTGCCAGCAGCTTAAGTAGCAGTGCTAGCACAGATACGCAGTATTTT. Full variable domain (remainder filled in from reference TRBV7-9 and TRBJ2-3): DTGVSQNPRHKITKRGQNVTFRCDPISEHNRLYWYRQTLGQGPEFLTYFQNEAQLEKSRLLSDRFSAERPKGSFSTLEIQRTEQGDSAMYLCASSLSSSASTDTQYFGPGTRLTVL.

This clonotype was observed many times. The rearrangement uses TRBV5-1 and TRBJ1-1, with D possibly being TRBD1 (5 bases). The germline V and J ends were trimmed by 4 bases and 2 bases, with 12 bases remaining between them. Germline CDR1 and CDR2: SGHRS and YFSETQ. This CDR3 spans 14 amino acids. The CDR3: CASSNGHHNTEAFF. CDR3 coding DNA: TGCGCCAGCAGCAATGGACATCATAACACTGAAGCTTTCTTT.